This T cell receptor (beta chain) was captured in a study of blood T cell repertoires in COVID-19 (TCRdb year 2020). As for the study more broadly: Samples from collaborators originated in the United States, Italy and Spain and spanned both the acute and convalescent phases of COVID-19. Subjects who had been exposed to COVID-19, were actively infected with it, or had recovered from it provided the deeply sampled blood TCRbeta repertoires that made up the dataset. The repertoires were released in a freely available public database meant as a resource for research on the immune response to SARS-CoV-2. The sample metadata nearly always contained a de-identified subject ID, COVID-19 status, age in years and sex. Samples were obtained from the ongoing ImmuneRACE study (first 160 participants) and from approximately 1,200 subjects provided by 6 global collaborators. The prospective study material was composed of cDNA or gDNA derived from T cells, B-cell-depleted T cells, or PBMCs. Where available, HLA class I and class II types were obtained from metadata supplied by the sample provider rather than from assay-based typing. The research as a whole found: How much clinical and demographic metadata was included differed by source and by participant, and the metadata was provided uncurated.

TCRbeta CDR3 regions were amplified from genomic DNA by means of the immunoSEQ Assay, a bias-controlled multiplex PCR. The authors' analysis ran thus. The number of nucleated cells in each sample was estimated by amplification of reference gene primers within the assay. To quantify the absolute abundance of each unique TCRbeta CDR3 rearrangement, sequence reads were collapsed and filtered. For each sample, productive Simpson clonality was calculated by taking the square root of Simpson's diversity index across productive rearrangements. In TCRdb, the immuneACCESS table is reduced to in-frame sequences with V and J assigned. These tables do not hold every clone; where another copy was compared, an unresolved V gene accounts for under half, and the others remain unexplained. That table gives V, J and clone size, and the DNA gave D and trimming. The table for this sample lists about 40,000 clones; approximately 88% of them were counted only once. Of the sample, 7% to 9% falls within the top ten clones.

For this clone: There is no known antigen for this receptor. Base qualities are not provided; no much larger clone lies one nucleotide away.

Each collaborating institution followed its own protocols to collect whole blood in K2EDTA tubes. For TCRbeta analysis, collaborators shipped samples in one of three forms: frozen whole blood, isolated PBMCs, or DNA extracted from either of those sample types. Trimming removed 5 bases from V and 7 bases from J; the gene matches leave 10 bases unexplained. The germline V gene (reference sequence) yields GTSNPN for CDR1 and SVGIG for CDR2. Its CDR3 holds 15 amino acids, cysteine through phenylalanine. The CDR3 DNA has 45 bases and is translated from base 1. The source of this sequence is a woman between 65 and 79 years old with acute or convalescent COVID-19. The rearranged segments are TRBV30 and TRBJ2-1, with 11 bases matching TRBD2. Material: peripheral blood. The DNA is TGTGCCTGGTCTGCAATTGGGACTAGCGGTAATGAGCAGTTCTTC. It codes for CAWSAIGTSGNEQFF.